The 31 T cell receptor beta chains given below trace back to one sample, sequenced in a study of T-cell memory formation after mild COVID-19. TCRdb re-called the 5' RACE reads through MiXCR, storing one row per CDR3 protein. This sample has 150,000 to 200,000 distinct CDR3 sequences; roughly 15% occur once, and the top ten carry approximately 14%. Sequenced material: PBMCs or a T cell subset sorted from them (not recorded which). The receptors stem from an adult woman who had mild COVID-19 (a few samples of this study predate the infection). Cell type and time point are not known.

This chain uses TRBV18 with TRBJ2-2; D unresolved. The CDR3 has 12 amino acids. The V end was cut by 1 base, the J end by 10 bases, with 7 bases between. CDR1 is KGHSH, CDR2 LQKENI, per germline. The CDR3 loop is CASSPLLEELFF. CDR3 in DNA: TGTGCCAGCTCACCACTACTCGAGGAGCTGTTTTTT.

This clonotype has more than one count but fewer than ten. The chain's CDR3 is CASSRLRVSIQNQPQHF. The CDR3 nucleotides are TGTGCCAGCAGCCGTCTGCGGGTATCAATTCAAAATCAGCCCCAGCATTTT. The J gene is TRBJ1-5, the V gene TRBV6-2 or TRBV6-3; D unclear. The V and J ends lost 6 bases and 4 bases respectively, with 22 bases between them. The germline V gene has CDR1 MNHEY and CDR2 SVGEGT. CDR3 size: 17 residues.

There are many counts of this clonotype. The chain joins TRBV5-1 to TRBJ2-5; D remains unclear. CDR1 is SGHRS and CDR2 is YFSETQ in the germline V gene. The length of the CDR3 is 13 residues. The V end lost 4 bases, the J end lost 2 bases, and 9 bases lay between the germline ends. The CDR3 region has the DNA TGCGCCAGCAGCCTCGGCCCTCAAGAGACCCAGTACTTC. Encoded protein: CASSLGPQETQYF.

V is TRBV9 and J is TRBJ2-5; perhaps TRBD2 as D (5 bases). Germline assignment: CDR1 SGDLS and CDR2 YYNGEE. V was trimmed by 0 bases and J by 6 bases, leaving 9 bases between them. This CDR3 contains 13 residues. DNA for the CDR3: TGTGCCAGCAGCGTAGCTAGCATCCAGACCCAGTACTTC. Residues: CASSVASIQTQYF.

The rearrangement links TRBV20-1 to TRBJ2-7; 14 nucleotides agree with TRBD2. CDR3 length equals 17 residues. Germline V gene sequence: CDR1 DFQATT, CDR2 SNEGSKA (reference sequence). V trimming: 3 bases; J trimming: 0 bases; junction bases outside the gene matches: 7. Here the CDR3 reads CSARGGTSGRGSYEQYF. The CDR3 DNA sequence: TGCAGTGCTAGGGGCGGGACTAGCGGGAGAGGCTCCTACGAGCAGTACTTC.

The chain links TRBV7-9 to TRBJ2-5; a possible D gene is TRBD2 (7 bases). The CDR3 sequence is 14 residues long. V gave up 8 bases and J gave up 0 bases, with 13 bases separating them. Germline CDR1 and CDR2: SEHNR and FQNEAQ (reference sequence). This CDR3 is CASEGGSYQETQYF. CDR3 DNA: TGTGCCAGCGAGGGGGGGTCGTACCAAGAGACCCAGTACTTC.

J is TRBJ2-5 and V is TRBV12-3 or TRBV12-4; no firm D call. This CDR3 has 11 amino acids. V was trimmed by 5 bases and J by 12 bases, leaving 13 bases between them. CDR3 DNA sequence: TGTGCCAGCAGTGCCGGCCTTATAGAGTACTTC. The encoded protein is CASSAGLIEYF.

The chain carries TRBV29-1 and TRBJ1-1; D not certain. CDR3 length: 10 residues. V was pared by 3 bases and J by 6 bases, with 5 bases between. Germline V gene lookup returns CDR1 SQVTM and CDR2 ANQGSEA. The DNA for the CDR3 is TGCAGCGTTGAGAAACCTGAAGCTTTCTTT. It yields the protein CSVEKPEAFF. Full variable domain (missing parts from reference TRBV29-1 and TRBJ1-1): SAVISQKPSRDICQRGTSLTIQCQVDSQVTMMFWYRQQPGQSLTLIATANQGSEATYESGFVIDKFPISRPNLTFSTLTVSNMSPEDSSIYLCSVEKPEAFFGQGTRLTVV.

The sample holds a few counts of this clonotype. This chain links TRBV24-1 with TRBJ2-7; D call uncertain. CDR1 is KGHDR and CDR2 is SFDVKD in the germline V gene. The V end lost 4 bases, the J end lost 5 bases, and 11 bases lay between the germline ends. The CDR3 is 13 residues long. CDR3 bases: TGTGCCACCAGTGACCAAGCTCTGGACGAGCAGTACTTC. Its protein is CATSDQALDEQYF.

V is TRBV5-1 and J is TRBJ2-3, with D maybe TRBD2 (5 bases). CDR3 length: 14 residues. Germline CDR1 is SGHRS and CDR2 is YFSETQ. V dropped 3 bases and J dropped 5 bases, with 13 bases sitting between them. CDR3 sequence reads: CASSSGVYRDTQYF. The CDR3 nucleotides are TGCGCCAGCAGCTCCGGGGTTTATAGAGATACGCAGTATTTT. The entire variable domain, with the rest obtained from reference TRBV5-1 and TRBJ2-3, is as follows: KAGVTQTPRYLIKTRGQQVTLSCSPISGHRSVSWYQQTPGQGLQFLFEYFSETQRNKGNFPGRFSGRQFSNSRSEMNVSTLELGDSALYLCASSSGVYRDTQYFGPGTRLTVL.

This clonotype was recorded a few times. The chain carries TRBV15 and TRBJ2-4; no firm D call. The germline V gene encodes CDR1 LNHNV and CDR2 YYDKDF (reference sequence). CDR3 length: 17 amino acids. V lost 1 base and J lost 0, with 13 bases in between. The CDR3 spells CATSRGGPELAKNIQYF. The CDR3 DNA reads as TGTGCCACCAGCAGAGGAGGTCCCGAACTAGCCAAAAACATTCAGTACTTC.

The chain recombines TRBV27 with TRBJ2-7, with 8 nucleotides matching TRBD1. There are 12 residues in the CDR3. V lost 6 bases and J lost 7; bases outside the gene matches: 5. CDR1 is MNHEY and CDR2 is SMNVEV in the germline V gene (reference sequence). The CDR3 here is CASSGQGGEQYF. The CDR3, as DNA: TGTGCCAGCAGCGGACAGGGTGGGGAGCAGTACTTC.

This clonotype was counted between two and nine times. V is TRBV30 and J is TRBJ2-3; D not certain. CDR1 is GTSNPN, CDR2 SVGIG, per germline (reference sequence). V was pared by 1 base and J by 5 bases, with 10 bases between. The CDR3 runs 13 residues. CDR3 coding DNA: TGTGCCTGGAGTGCCCTCGGCGGAGATACGCAGTATTTT. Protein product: CAWSALGGDTQYF.

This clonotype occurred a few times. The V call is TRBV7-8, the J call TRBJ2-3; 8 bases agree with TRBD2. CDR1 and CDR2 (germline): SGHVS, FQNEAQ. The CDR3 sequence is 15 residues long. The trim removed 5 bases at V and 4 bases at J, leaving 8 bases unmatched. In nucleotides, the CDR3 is TGTGCCAGCAGCCCCAAGCGGGAGCTCTCAGATACGCAGTATTTT. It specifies CASSPKRELSDTQYF.

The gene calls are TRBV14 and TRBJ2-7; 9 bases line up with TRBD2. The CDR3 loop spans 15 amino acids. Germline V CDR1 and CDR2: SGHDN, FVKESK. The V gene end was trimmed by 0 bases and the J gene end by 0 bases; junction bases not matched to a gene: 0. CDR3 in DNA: TGTGCCAGCAGCCAAGAAGCGGGGGGCTCCTACGAGCAGTACTTC. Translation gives CASSQEAGGSYEQYF.

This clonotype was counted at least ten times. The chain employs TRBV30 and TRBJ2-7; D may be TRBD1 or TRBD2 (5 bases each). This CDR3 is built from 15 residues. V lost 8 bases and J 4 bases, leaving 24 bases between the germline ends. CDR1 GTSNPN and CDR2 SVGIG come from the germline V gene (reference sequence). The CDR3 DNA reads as TGTGCCGCTAACGAGGGACCGGGGAGTTGGTACGAGCAGTACTTC. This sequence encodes CAANEGPGSWYEQYF.

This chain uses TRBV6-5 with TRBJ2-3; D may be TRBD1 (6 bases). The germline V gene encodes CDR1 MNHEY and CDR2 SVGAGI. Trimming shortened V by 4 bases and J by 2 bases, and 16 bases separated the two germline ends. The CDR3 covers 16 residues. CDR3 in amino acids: CASSFDRTKATDTQYF. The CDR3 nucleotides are TGTGCCAGCAGTTTCGACAGGACAAAGGCCACAGATACGCAGTATTTT.

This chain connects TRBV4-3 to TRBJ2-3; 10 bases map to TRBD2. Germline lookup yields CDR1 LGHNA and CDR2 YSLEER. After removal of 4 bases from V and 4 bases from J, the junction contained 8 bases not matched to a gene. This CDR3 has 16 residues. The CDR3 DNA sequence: TGCGCCAGCAGCCCTTGGCTAGCGGGAGAAGCAGATACGCAGTATTTT. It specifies CASSPWLAGEADTQYF.

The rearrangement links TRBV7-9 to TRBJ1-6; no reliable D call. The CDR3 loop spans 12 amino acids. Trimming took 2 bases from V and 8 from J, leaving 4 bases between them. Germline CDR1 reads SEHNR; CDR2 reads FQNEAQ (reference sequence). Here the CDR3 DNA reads TGTGCCAGCAGCTTATCGGATTCACCCCTCCACTTT. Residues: CASSLSDSPLHF. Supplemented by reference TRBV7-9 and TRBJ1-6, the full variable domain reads DTGVSQNPRHKITKRGQNVTFRCDPISEHNRLYWYRQTLGQGPEFLTYFQNEAQLEKSRLLSDRFSAERPKGSFSTLEIQRTEQGDSAMYLCASSLSDSPLHFGNGTRLTVT.

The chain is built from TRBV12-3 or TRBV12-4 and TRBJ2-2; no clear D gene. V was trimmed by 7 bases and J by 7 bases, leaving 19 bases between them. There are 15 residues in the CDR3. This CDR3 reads CASTPPPWTGGELFF. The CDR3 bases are TGTGCCAGCACTCCACCGCCTTGGACGGGCGGGGAGCTGTTTTTT.

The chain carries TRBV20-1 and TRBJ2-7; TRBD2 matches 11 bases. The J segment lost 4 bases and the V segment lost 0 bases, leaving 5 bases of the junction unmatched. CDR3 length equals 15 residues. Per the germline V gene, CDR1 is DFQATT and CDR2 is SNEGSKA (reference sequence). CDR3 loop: CSARDGLAGGYEQYF. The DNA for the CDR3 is TGCAGTGCTAGAGATGGGCTAGCGGGGGGTTACGAGCAGTACTTC.

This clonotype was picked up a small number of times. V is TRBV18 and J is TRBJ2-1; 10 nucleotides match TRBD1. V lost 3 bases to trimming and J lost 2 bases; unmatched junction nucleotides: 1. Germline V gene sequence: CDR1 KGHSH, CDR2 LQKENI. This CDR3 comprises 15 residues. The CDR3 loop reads CASSPGTGAYNEQFF. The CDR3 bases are TGTGCCAGCTCACCGGGGACAGGGGCCTACAATGAGCAGTTCTTC.

CDR3 region: CASSLPPWGAGESTDTQYF. CDR3 bases: TGCGCCAGCAGCCTCCCCCCGTGGGGAGCGGGGGAGAGCACAGATACGCAGTATTTT. V gene TRBV10-2 combines with J gene TRBJ2-3; the match to TRBD2 covers 8 bases. The CDR3 is made up of 19 amino acids. Germline V gene lookup returns CDR1 WSHSY and CDR2 SAAADI. Germline trimming cut 6 bases from V and 0 bases from J; bases unmatched to any gene: 17.

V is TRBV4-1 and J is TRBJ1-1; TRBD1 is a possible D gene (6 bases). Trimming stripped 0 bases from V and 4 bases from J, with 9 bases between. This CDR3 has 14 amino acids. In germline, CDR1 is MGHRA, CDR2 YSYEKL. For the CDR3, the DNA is TGCGCCAGCAGCCAAGATTCGGGGGCCACTGAAGCTTTCTTT. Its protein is CASSQDSGATEAFF.

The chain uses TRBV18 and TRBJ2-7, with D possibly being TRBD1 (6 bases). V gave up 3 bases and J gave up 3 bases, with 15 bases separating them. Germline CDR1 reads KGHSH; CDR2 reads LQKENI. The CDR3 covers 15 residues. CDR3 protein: CASSPPARGLYEQYF. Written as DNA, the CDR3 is TGTGCCAGCTCACCGCCCGCCAGGGGCCTCTACGAGCAGTACTTC.

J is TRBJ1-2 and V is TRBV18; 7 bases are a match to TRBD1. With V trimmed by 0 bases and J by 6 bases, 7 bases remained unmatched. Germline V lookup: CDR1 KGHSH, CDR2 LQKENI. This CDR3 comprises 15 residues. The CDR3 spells CASSPPEGATHGYTF. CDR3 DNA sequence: TGTGCCAGCTCACCACCGGAGGGGGCCACTCATGGCTACACCTTC. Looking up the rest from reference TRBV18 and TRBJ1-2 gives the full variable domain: NAGVMQNPRHLVRRRGQEARLRCSPMKGHSHVYWYRQLPEEGLKFMVYLQKENIIDESGMPKERFSAEFPKEGPSILRIQQVVRGDSAAYFCASSPPEGATHGYTFGSGTRLTVV.

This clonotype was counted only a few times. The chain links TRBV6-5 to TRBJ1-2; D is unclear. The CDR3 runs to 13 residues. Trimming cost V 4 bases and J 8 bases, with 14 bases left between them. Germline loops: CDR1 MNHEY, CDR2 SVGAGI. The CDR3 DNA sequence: TGTGCCAGCAGTTCCGGGCCCTTCCTGGGCTACACCTTC. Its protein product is CASSSGPFLGYTF.

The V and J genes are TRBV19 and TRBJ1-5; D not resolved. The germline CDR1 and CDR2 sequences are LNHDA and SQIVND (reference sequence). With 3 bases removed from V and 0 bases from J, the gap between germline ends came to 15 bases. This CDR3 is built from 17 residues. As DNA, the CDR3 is TGTGCCAGTAGTATTGAGTCAAATCTCTATAGCAATCAGCCCCAGCATTTT. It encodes CASSIESNLYSNQPQHF.

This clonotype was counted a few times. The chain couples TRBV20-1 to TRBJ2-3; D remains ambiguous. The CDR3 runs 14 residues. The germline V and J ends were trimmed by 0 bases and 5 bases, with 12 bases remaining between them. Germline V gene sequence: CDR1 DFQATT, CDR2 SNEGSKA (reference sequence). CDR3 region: CSARDGTWVDTQYF. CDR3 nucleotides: TGCAGTGCTAGAGATGGCACCTGGGTAGATACGCAGTATTTT.

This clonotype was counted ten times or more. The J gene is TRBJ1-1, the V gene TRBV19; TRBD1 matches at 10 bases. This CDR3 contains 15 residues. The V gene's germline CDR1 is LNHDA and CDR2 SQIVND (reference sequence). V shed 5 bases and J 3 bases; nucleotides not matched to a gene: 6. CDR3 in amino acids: CASSPWGQGHTEAFF. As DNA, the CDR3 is TGTGCCAGTAGTCCATGGGGACAGGGGCACACTGAAGCTTTCTTT.

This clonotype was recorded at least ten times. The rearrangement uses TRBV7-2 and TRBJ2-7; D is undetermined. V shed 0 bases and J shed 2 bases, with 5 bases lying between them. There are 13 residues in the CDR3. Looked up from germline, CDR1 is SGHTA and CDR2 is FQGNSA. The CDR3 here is CASSLAKAYEQYF. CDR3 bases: TGTGCCAGCAGCTTAGCCAAGGCCTACGAGCAGTACTTC. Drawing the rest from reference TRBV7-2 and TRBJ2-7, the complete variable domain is GAGVSQSPSNKVTEKGKDVELRCDPISGHTALYWYRQSLGQGLEFLIYFQGNSAPDKSGLPSDRFSAERTGGSVSTLTIQRTQQEDSAVYLCASSLAKAYEQYFGPGTRLTVT.